This T cell receptor beta chain was sequenced during a study of OX40 agonist ivuxolimab in advanced cancers. Clones were sequenced by immunoSEQ multiplex PCR, and TCRdb holds only the in-frame ones, with some missing. The table records 90,000 or so clones, about 89% of them present only once. After removal of 4 bases from V and 7 bases from J, the junction contained 3 bases not matched to a gene. CDR3 length equals 14 residues. Germline CDR1 is SEHNR and CDR2 is FQNEAQ (reference sequence). In its sample, this clone was seen a few times. The sequence was collected from an adult with an advanced solid tumor such as melanoma, head and neck, liver or kidney cancer. The V gene is TRBV7-9, the J gene TRBJ1-6; 8 bases align to TRBD1. The input for sequencing was CD4+ or CD8+ T cells sorted from blood, taken in a trial of the OX40 agonist ivuxolimab. The CDR3 protein is CASSWGQANSPLHF. The CDR3 nucleotides are TGTGCCAGCAGCTGGGGACAGGCAAATTCACCCCTCCACTTT.